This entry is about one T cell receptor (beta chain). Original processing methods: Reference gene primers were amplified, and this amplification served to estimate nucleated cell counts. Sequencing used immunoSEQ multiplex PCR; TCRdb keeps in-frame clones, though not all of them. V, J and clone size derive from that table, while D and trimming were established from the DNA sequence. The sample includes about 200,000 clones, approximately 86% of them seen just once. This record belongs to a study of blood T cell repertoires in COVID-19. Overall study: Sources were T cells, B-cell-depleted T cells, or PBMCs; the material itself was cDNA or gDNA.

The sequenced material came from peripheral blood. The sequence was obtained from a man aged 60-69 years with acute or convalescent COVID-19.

CDR3 sequence reads: CASSQLGGGYTF. The CDR3 DNA is TGTGCCAGCAGCCAACTCGGCGGGGGCTACACCTTC. The chain combines TRBV3-1 (or the pseudogene TRBV3-2) with TRBJ1-2; D not certain. The CDR3 extends over 12 amino acids. Looked up from germline, CDR1 is LGHDT and CDR2 is YNNKEL (reference sequence). Trimming cost V 2 bases and J 8 bases, with 9 bases left between them.